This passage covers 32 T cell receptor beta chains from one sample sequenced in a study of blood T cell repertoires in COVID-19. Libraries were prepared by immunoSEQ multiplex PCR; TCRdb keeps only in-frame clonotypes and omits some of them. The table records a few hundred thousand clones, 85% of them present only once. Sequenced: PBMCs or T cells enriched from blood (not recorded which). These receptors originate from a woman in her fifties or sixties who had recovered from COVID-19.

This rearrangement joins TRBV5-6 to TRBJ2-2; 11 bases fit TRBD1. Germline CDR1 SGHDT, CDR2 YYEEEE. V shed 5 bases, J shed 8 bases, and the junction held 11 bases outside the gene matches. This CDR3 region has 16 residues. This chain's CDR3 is CASSSRTGGAGGELFF. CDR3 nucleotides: TGTGCCAGCAGTTCCCGGACAGGGGGCGCGGGAGGGGAGCTGTTTTTT.

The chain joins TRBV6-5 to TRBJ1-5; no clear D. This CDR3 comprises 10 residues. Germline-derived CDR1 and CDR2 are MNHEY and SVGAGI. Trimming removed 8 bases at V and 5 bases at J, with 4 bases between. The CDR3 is CASGYQPQHF. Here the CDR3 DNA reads TGTGCCAGCGGCTATCAGCCCCAGCATTTT.

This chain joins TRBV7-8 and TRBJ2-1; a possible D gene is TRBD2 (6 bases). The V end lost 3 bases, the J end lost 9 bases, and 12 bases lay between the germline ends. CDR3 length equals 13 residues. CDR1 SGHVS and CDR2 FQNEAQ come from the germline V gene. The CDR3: CASSLGGLGEQFF. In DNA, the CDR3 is TGTGCCAGCAGCTTGGGGGGTTTGGGTGAGCAGTTCTTC.

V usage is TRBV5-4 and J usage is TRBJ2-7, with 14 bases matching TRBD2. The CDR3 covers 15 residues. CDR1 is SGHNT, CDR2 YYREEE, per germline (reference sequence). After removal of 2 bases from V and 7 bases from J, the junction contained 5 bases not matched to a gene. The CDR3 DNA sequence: TGTGCCAGCAGCTTCGCGGGACTAGCGGGAGAGGAGCAGTACTTC. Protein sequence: CASSFAGLAGEEQYF.

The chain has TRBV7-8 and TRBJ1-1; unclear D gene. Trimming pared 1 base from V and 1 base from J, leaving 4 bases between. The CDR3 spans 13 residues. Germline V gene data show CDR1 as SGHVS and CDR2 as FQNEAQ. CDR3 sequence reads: CASSLGANTEAFF. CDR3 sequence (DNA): TGTGCCAGCAGCTTAGGGGCGAACACTGAAGCTTTCTTT.

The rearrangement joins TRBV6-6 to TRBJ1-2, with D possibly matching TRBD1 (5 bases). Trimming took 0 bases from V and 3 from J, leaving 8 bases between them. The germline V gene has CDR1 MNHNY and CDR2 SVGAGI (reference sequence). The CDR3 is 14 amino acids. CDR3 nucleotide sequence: TGTGCCAGCAGTTACTCGCGCAGGGACTATGGCTACACCTTC. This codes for CASSYSRRDYGYTF.

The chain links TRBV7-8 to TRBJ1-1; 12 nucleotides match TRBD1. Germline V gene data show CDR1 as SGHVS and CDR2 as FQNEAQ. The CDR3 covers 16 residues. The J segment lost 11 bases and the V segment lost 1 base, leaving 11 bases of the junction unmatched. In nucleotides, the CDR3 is TGTGCCAGCAGCTTAGTTACTTTGGGGACAGGGGGCGACGCTTTCTTT. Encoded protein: CASSLVTLGTGGDAFF.

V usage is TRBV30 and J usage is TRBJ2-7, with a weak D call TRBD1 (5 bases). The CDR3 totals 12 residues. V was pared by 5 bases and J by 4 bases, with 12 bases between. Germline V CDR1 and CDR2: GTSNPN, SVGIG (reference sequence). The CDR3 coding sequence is TGTGCCTGGGGCGCCCAGGGTTACGAGCAGTACTTC. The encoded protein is CAWGAQGYEQYF.

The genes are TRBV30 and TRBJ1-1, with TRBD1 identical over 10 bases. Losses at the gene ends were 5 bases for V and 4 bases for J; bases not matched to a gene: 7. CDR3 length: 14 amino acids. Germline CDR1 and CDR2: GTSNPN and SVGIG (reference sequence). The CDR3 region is CAWAEGQGFTEAFF. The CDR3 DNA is TGTGCCTGGGCTGAGGGACAGGGGTTCACTGAAGCTTTCTTT.

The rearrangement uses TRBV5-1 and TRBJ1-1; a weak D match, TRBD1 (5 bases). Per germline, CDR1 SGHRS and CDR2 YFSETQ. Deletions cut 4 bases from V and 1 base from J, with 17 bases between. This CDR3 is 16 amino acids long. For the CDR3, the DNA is TGCGCCAGCAGCCACGGGGGATCAAGGACGAACACTGAAGCTTTCTTT. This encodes CASSHGGSRTNTEAFF.

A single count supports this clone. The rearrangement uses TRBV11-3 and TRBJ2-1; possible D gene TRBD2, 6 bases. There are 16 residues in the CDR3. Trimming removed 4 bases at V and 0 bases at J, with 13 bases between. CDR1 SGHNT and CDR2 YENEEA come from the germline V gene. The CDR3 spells CASSSRDLSSYNEQFF. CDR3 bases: TGTGCCAGCAGCTCCCGGGACTTAAGCTCCTACAATGAGCAGTTCTTC.

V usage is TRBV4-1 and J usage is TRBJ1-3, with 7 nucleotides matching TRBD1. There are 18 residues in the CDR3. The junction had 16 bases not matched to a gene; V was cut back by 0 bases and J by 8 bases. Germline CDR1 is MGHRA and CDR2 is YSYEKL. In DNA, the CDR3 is TGCGCCAGCAGCCAAGATAGAGAGGGGGCGGGAGGCTGGGACACCATATATTTT. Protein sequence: CASSQDREGAGGWDTIYF.

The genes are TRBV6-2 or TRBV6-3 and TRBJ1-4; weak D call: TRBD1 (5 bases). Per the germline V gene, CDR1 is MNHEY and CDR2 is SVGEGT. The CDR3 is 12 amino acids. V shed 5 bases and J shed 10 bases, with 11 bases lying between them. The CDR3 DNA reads TGTGCCAGCAGTACCTTGGGGGGAAAACTGTTTTTT. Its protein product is CASSTLGGKLFF.

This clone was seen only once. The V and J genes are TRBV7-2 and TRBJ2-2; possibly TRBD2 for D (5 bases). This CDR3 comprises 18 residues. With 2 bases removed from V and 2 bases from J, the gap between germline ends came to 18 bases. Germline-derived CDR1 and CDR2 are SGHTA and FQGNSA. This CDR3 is CASSLRFLGRGNTGELFF. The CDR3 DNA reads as TGTGCCAGCAGCTTACGATTCCTAGGACGGGGAAACACCGGGGAGCTGTTTTTT.

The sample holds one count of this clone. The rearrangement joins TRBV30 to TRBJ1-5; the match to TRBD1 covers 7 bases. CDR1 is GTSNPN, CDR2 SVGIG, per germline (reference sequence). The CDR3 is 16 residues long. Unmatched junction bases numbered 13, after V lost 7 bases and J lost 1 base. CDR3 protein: CASSGTAFPSNQPQHF. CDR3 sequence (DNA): TGTGCCTCGTCCGGGACAGCCTTCCCCAGCAATCAGCCCCAGCATTTT.

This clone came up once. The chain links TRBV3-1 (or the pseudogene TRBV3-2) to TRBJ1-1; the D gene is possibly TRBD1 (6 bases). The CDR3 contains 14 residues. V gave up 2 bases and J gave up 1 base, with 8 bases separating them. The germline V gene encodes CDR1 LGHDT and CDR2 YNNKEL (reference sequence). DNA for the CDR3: TGTGCCAGCAGCCAAAGGACAGAGAACACTGAAGCTTTCTTT. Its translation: CASSQRTENTEAFF.

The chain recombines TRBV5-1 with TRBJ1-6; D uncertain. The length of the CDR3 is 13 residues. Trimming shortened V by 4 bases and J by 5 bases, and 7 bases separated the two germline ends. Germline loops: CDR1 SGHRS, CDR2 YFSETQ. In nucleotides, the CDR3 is TGCGCCAGCAGCGAGGCAGATAATTCACCCCTCCACTTT. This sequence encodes CASSEADNSPLHF.

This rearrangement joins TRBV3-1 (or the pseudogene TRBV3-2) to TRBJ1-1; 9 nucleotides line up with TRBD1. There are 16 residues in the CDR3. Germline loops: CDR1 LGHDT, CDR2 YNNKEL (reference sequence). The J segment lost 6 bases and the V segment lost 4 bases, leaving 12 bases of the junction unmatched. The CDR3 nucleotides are TGTGCCAGCAGCCTTATGGCGGGACAGGGATCTGCTGAAGCTTTCTTT. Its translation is CASSLMAGQGSAEAFF.

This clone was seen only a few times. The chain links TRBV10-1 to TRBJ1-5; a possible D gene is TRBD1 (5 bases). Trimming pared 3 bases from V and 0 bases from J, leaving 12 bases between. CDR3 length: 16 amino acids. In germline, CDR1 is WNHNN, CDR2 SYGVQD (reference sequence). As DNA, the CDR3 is TGCGCCAGCAGTGATGACAGAACCCTTAGCAATCAGCCCCAGCATTTT. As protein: CASSDDRTLSNQPQHF.

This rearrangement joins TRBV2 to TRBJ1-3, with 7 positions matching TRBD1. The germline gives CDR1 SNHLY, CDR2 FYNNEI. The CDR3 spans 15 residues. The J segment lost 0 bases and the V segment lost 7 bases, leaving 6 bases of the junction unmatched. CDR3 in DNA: TGTGCCAGCAATGACAGGGCCTACTCTGGAAACACCATATATTTT. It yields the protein CASNDRAYSGNTIYF.

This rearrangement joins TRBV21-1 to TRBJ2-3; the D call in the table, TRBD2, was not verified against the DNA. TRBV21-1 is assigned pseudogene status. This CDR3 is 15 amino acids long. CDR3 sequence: CASSARRTLTDTQYF. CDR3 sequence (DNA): TGTGCCAGCAGCGCCCGGCGGACTCTCACAGATACGCAGTATTTT.

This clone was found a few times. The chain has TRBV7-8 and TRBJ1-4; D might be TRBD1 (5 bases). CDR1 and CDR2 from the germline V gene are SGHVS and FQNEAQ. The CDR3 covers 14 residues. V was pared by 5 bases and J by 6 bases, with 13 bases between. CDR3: CASSRDSYDEKLFF. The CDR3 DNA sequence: TGTGCCAGCAGCCGAGACAGCTACGATGAAAAACTGTTTTTT.

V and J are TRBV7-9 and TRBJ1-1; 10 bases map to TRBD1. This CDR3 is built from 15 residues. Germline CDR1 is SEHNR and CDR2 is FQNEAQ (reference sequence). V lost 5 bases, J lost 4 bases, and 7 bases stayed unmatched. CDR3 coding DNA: TGTGCCAGCAGCCTATCCGGGACAGGGGCCACTGAAGCTTTCTTT. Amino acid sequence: CASSLSGTGATEAFF.

The CDR3 bases are TGTGCCAGCATCCTGGACAGGGGTGGTGGCTACACCTTC. Encoded protein: CASILDRGGGYTF. The rearrangement links TRBV12-3 or TRBV12-4 to TRBJ1-2; TRBD1 matches 9 bases. Trimming took 7 bases from V and 7 from J; bases not matched to a gene: 7. The CDR3 is 13 residues long.

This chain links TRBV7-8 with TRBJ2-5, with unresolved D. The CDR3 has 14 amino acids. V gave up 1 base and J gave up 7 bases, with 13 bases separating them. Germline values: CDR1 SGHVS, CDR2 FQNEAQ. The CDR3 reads CASSLVSGPGTQYF. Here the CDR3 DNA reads TGTGCCAGCAGCTTAGTCTCCGGCCCAGGGACCCAGTACTTC.

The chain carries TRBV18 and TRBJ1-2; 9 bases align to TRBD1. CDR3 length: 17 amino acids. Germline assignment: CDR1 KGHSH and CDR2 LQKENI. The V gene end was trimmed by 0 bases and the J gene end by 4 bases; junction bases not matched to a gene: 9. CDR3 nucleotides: TGTGCCAGCTCACCACCGGGACAGGGCGTGTCGGGCTATGGCTACACCTTC. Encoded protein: CASSPPGQGVSGYGYTF. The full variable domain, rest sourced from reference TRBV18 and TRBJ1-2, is NAGVMQNPRHLVRRRGQEARLRCSPMKGHSHVYWYRQLPEEGLKFMVYLQKENIIDESGMPKERFSAEFPKEGPSILRIQQVVRGDSAAYFCASSPPGQGVSGYGYTFGSGTRLTVV.

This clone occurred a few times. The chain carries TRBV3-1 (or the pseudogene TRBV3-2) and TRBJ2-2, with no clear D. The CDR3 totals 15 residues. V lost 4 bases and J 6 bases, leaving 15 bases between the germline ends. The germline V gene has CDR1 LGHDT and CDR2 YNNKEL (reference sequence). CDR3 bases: TGTGCCAGCAGCCGTCGGGTCCAAATCGCCGGGGAGCTGTTTTTT. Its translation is CASSRRVQIAGELFF.

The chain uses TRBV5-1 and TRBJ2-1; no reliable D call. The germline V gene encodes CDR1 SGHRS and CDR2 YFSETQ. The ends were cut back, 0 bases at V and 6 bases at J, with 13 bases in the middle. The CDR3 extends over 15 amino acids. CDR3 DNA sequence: TGCGCCAGCAGCTTGGAAATAGTCGGCGGCAATGAGCAGTTCTTC. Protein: CASSLEIVGGNEQFF.

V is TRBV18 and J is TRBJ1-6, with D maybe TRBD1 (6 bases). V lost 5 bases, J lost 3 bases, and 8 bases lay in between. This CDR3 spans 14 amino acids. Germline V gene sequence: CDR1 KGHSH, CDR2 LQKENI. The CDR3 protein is CASSEDSYNSPLHF. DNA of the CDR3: TGTGCCAGCTCAGAGGACAGCTATAATTCACCCCTCCACTTT.

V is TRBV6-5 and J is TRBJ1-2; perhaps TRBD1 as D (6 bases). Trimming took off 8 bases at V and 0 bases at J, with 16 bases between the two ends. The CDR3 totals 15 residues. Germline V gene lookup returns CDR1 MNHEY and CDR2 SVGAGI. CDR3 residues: CASFSFGGPNYGYTF. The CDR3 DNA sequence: TGTGCCAGCTTCTCGTTCGGGGGGCCTAACTATGGCTACACCTTC.

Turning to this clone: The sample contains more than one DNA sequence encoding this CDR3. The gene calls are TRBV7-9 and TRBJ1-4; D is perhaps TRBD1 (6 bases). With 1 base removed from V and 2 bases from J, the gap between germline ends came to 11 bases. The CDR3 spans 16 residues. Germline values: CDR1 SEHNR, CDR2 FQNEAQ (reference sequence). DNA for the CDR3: TGTGCCAGCAGCTTAGGTCTTCAGGGGACTAATGAAAAACTGTTTTTT. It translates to CASSLGLQGTNEKLFF.

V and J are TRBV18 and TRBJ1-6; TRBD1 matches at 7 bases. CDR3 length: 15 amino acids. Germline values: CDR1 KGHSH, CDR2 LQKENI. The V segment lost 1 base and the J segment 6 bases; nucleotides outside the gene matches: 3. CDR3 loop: CASSPRRDSNSPLHF. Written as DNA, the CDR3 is TGTGCCAGCTCACCACGCCGGGACAGTAATTCACCCCTCCACTTT.